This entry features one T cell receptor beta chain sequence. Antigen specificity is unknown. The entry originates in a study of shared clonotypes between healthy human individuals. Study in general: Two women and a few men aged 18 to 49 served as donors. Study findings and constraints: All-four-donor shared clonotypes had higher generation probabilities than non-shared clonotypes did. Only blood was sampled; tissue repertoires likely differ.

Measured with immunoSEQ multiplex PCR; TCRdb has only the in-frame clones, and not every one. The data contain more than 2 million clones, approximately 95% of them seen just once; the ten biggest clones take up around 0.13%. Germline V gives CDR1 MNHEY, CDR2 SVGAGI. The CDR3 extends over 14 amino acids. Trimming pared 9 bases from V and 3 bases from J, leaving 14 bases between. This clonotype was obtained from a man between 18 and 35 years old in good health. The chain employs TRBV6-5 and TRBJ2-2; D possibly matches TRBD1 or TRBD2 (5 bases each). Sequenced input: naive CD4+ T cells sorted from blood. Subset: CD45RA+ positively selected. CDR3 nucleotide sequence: TGTGCCAGTTCCCGGGGCCGATACACCGGGGAGCTGTTTTTT. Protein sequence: CASSRGRYTGELFF.